The 29 T cell receptor beta chains presented below share a single source sample, sequenced in a study of human T cells and chemical hapten exposure (dated by TCRdb to the early 2020s). This sample's time point label indicates: patch test 2, 6 weeks after DPC sensitization. The treatment or condition label on this specimen signifies: therapeutic diphenylcyclopropenone sensitization with weekly scalp DPC. Total RNA was isolated from unfractionated whole blood collected in Tempus Blood RNA tubes. The method behind the library was RACE. Instrument used: NextSeq 500. Using fastp trimming at Q25 and MiXCR clonotype assembly, TCRdb reanalyzed the public sequencing data and kept in-frame beta chains. Each record represents a unique CDR3 protein, reported with the most common genes and DNA among its rows. The sample table records 35,000 to 50,000 distinct CDR3 sequences; around a tenth of these occur just once. The ten largest clones capture 11% to 15% of the sample.

This specimen consisted of whole blood, obtained in connection with sensitization to the hapten diphenylcyclopropenone (DPC). The receptors shown here come from a woman aged 25 to 39 with alopecia areata. Some clones in this sample may be carry-over from other donors' samples.

V is TRBV7-6 and J is TRBJ1-6, with unresolved D. Between the trimmed V and J ends, which lost 2 bases and 7 bases, there was a span of 6 bases. The germline gives CDR1 SGHVS, CDR2 FNYEAQ. This CDR3 has 13 amino acids. CDR3 protein: CASSLSPNSPLHF. In DNA, the CDR3 is TGTGCCAGCAGCTTATCTCCGAATTCACCCCTCCACTTT.

This clonotype was detected only a few times. V and J are TRBV6-5 and TRBJ1-1; D gene ambiguous. Germline V gene data show CDR1 as MNHEY and CDR2 as SVGAGI. The V gene lost 2 bases and the J gene lost 2 bases, with 9 bases spanning the gap. The CDR3 runs 14 residues. CDR3 sequence reads: CASSYSQLNTEAFF. For the CDR3, the DNA is TGTGCCAGCAGTTACAGCCAGCTCAACACTGAAGCTTTCTTT.

The rearrangement joins TRBV7-2 to TRBJ2-3, with a tentative D call TRBD1 (5 bases). There are 18 residues in the CDR3. Germline lookup yields CDR1 SGHTA and CDR2 FQGNSA. Trimming shortened V by 2 bases and J by 4 bases, and 22 bases separated the two germline ends. The CDR3 sequence: CASSLTFPGPSRADTQYF. CDR3 DNA: TGTGCCAGCAGCTTAACTTTCCCAGGGCCATCTCGGGCAGATACGCAGTATTTT.

This clonotype showed up many times. The chain combines TRBV7-9 with TRBJ2-1; 8 bases are shared with TRBD2. Germline CDR1 is SEHNR and CDR2 is FQNEAQ (reference sequence). This CDR3 spans 14 amino acids. After removal of 6 bases from V and 6 bases from J, the junction contained 7 bases not matched to a gene. CDR3 coding DNA: TGTGCCAGCAGTCCCGGGACTAGTTTCAATGAGCAGTTCTTC. Translated, it gives CASSPGTSFNEQFF.

This chain connects TRBV4-3 to TRBJ2-1; D is perhaps TRBD2 (7 bases). Trimming took 1 base from V and 0 from J, leaving 10 bases between them. The CDR3 loop spans 16 amino acids. The V gene's germline CDR1 is LGHNA and CDR2 YSLEER. CDR3 coding DNA: TGCGCCAGCAGCCAAGCGGGGGGCCGCTCCTACAATGAGCAGTTCTTC. This translates into CASSQAGGRSYNEQFF.

In this sample, this clonotype turned up many times. CDR3 sequence reads: CAWSAGSPYEQYF. The CDR3 coding sequence is TGTGCCTGGAGTGCGGGTTCTCCCTACGAGCAGTACTTC. The rearrangement links TRBV30 to TRBJ2-7; D gene unclear. Germline CDR1 and CDR2: GTSNPN and SVGIG (reference sequence). V lost 1 base and J 2 bases, leaving 9 bases between the germline ends. This CDR3 spans 13 amino acids.

This clonotype was observed a few times. The chain links TRBV2 to TRBJ1-5; 9 nucleotides agree with TRBD1. V lost 7 bases and J lost 9; bases outside the gene matches: 10. The CDR3 loop spans 14 amino acids. Germline V lookup: CDR1 SNHLY, CDR2 FYNNEI. The CDR3 DNA reads as TGTGCCAGCACTACCACAGGGGGCGCGGGGCCCCAGCATTTT. It translates to CASTTTGGAGPQHF.

The genes are TRBV11-2 and TRBJ2-7; TRBD1 aligns across 8 bases. This CDR3 spans 12 amino acids. Germline trimming cut 5 bases from V and 8 bases from J; bases unmatched to any gene: 5. CDR1 SGHAT and CDR2 FQNNGV come from the germline V gene. In DNA, the CDR3 is TGTGCCAGCAGCACAAGGACAGGGCAGCAGTACTTC. Translating it yields CASSTRTGQQYF.

This clonotype was recorded a few times. The chain carries TRBV11-2 and TRBJ2-7; 8 bases fit TRBD2. Per the germline V gene, CDR1 is SGHAT and CDR2 is FQNNGV. With 2 bases clipped from V and 3 bases from J, the junction kept 3 bases outside the gene matches. This CDR3 has 14 amino acids. CDR3 protein: CASSLSTSDYEQYF. CDR3 sequence (DNA): TGTGCCAGCAGCTTATCGACTAGCGACTACGAGCAGTACTTC.

A few counts support this clonotype. The V call is TRBV12-3 or TRBV12-4, the J call TRBJ2-7, with 9 bases matching TRBD1. The CDR3 runs 14 residues. V shed 7 bases, J shed 4 bases, and the junction held 8 bases outside the gene matches. CDR3: CASTVTGGGYEQYF. Written as DNA, the CDR3 is TGTGCCAGCACCGTAACAGGGGGCGGGTACGAGCAGTACTTC.

This clonotype came up many times. The chain joins TRBV6-4 to TRBJ2-7; 9 bases fit TRBD1. Per the germline V gene, CDR1 is MRHNA and CDR2 is SNTAGT. The CDR3 contains 16 residues. After removal of 6 bases from V and 6 bases from J, the junction contained 15 bases not matched to a gene. In DNA form, the CDR3 reads TGTGCCAGCAGGAGAACCGGGACAGGGTATCCGGTCGAGCAGTACTTC. Its translation is CASRRTGTGYPVEQYF.

This clonotype was observed a few times. The CDR3 nucleotides are TGTGCCAGCAGTTATCACACCGGGGAGCTGTTTTTT. This sequence encodes CASSYHTGELFF. V usage is TRBV6-2 or TRBV6-3 and J usage is TRBJ2-2; D gene unclear. V lost 3 bases and J 3 bases, leaving 2 bases between the germline ends. This CDR3 contains 12 residues. Germline CDR1 reads MNHEY; CDR2 reads SVGEGT.

The chain employs TRBV29-1 and TRBJ1-1; D not resolved. CDR3 length: 11 residues. V was pared by 4 bases and J by 10 bases, with 13 bases between. Germline CDR1 reads SQVTM; CDR2 reads ANQGSEA. Written as DNA, the CDR3 is TGCAGCGTTGGGAAGGGTGGGGTAGCTTTCTTT. It translates to CSVGKGGVAFF.

In this sample, this clonotype turned up many times. This chain's CDR3 is CSASGMVRTDTQYF. In DNA form, the CDR3 reads TGCAGTGCTAGTGGGATGGTCCGCACAGATACGCAGTATTTT. V gene TRBV20-1 combines with J gene TRBJ2-3; D not certain. Trimming left V 3 bases short and J 1 base short, with 11 bases between. Germline lookup yields CDR1 DFQATT and CDR2 SNEGSKA (reference sequence). The CDR3 is made up of 14 amino acids.

V usage is TRBV7-2 and J usage is TRBJ2-3, with TRBD2 matching 12 bases. Germline trimming cut 0 bases from V and 3 bases from J; bases unmatched to any gene: 4. Germline-derived CDR1 and CDR2 are SGHTA and FQGNSA. This CDR3 contains 17 residues. The CDR3 nucleotides are TGTGCCAGCAGCTTAGCCGGGACTAGCGGGCGGACAGATACGCAGTATTTT. Protein sequence: CASSLAGTSGRTDTQYF. The full variable domain, its missing parts supplied by reference TRBV7-2 and TRBJ2-3, is GAGVSQSPSNKVTEKGKDVELRCDPISGHTALYWYRQSLGQGLEFLIYFQGNSAPDKSGLPSDRFSAERTGGSVSTLTIQRTQQEDSAVYLCASSLAGTSGRTDTQYFGPGTRLTVL.

The chain combines TRBV7-3 with TRBJ2-2; TRBD1 matches at 8 bases. CDR3 length equals 14 residues. The V and J ends lost 2 bases and 6 bases, in that order; junction bases with no gene match: 2. Germline V lookup: CDR1 SGHTA, CDR2 FQGTGA. This CDR3 reads CASSLQGAAGELFF. The DNA of the CDR3 is TGTGCCAGCAGCTTACAGGGGGCGGCCGGGGAGCTGTTTTTT.

This clonotype was found a few times. The rearrangement joins TRBV10-3 to TRBJ2-5, with 7 bases fitting TRBD1. Germline CDR1 ENHRY, CDR2 SYGVKD. Trimming cost V 2 bases and J 2 bases; bases outside gene matches: 2. There are 14 residues in the CDR3. For the CDR3, the DNA is TGTGCCATCAGTGAGCCGGGACAGCAAGAGACCCAGTACTTC. It codes for CAISEPGQQETQYF.

In its sample, this clonotype ranks as medium-sized (0.01 to 0.1%). The genes are TRBV7-2 and TRBJ2-2; the D gene could be TRBD1 or TRBD2 (6 bases each). Germline V gene sequence: CDR1 SGHTA, CDR2 FQGNSA. With 2 bases removed from V and 5 bases from J, the gap between germline ends came to 15 bases. The CDR3 runs 16 residues. CDR3 coding DNA: TGTGCCAGCAGCTTATTTGGGGGGCAGGGAACCGGGGAGCTGTTTTTT. Its protein is CASSLFGGQGTGELFF.

This clonotype showed up many times. The chain recombines TRBV12-3 or TRBV12-4 with TRBJ2-3; the D is unclear. V lost 5 bases and J lost 0, with 9 bases in between. The CDR3 has 14 residues. The CDR3 sequence: CASSLTQSTDTQYF. The CDR3 region has the DNA TGTGCCAGCAGTCTAACACAGAGCACAGATACGCAGTATTTT.

This clonotype occurred once. The V gene is TRBV29-1, the J gene TRBJ1-1, with D uncertain. From germline, CDR1 is SQVTM and CDR2 ANQGSEA. This CDR3 is built from 13 residues. V lost 5 bases and J 4 bases, leaving 14 bases between the germline ends. The CDR3, as DNA: TGCAGCGTTACCCGGGCGCGGACCACTGAAGCTTTCTTT. It specifies CSVTRARTTEAFF.

The chain joins TRBV7-9 to TRBJ1-6, with a weak D call TRBD1 (5 bases). This CDR3 has 13 amino acids. Germline V lookup: CDR1 SEHNR, CDR2 FQNEAQ (reference sequence). V was shortened by 7 bases and J by 9 bases, with 13 bases between the two germline ends. CDR3 nucleotides: TGTGCCAGCACCCTCGGAGGGGTTTCACCCCTCCACTTT. Translating it yields CASTLGGVSPLHF.

This clonotype was counted at least ten times. CDR3 nucleotides: TGTGCCAGCAGCCAAGATTTCCAGGGAAATCAGCCCCAGCATTTT. Protein: CASSQDFQGNQPQHF. The V gene is TRBV4-2, the J gene TRBJ1-5; possible D gene TRBD1, 5 bases. CDR1 and CDR2 (germline): LGHNA, YNFKEQ. There are 15 residues in the CDR3. V lost 0 bases, J lost 4 bases, and 10 bases lay in between.

This clonotype appeared many times. The J gene is TRBJ1-1, the V gene TRBV6-2 or TRBV6-3; weak D call: TRBD1 (6 bases). Germline assignment: CDR1 MNHEY and CDR2 SVGEGT. The CDR3 has 15 residues. V was shortened by 5 bases and J by 2 bases, with 15 bases between the two germline ends. Here the CDR3 DNA reads TGTGCCAGCAGTAAGGACAGCTTACTTAACACTGAAGCTTTCTTT. It translates to CASSKDSLLNTEAFF.

This clonotype came up a few times. This sequence joins TRBV12-3 or TRBV12-4 and TRBJ2-1, with D possibly matching TRBD1 (7 bases). CDR3 length: 15 residues. The ends were cut back, 6 bases at V and 7 bases at J, with 19 bases in the middle. DNA for the CDR3: TGTGCCAGCAGCCCCAGGGGGGCCGGTGGGAATGAGCAGTTCTTC. It codes for CASSPRGAGGNEQFF.

This clonotype has only a few counts. The chain has TRBV7-9 and TRBJ1-2; tentative D call: TRBD1 (5 bases). Per the germline V gene, CDR1 is SEHNR and CDR2 is FQNEAQ (reference sequence). V lost 4 bases to trimming and J lost 2 bases, with 14 bases between them. The CDR3 totals 15 residues. CDR3 protein: CASSSSGNPNYGYTF. The CDR3 DNA is TGTGCCAGCAGCTCCTCAGGGAATCCCAACTATGGCTACACCTTC.

Relative to its sample, this clonotype is medium-sized. This rearrangement joins TRBV7-8 to TRBJ2-1, with TRBD1 matching over 8 bases. CDR1 and CDR2 from the germline V gene are SGHVS and FQNEAQ. CDR3 length: 16 amino acids. After removal of 1 base from V and 8 bases from J, the junction contained 10 bases not matched to a gene. The CDR3 here is CASSLGWQGAGDEQFF. The CDR3 bases are TGTGCCAGCAGCTTAGGATGGCAGGGGGCTGGGGATGAGCAGTTCTTC.

The chain joins TRBV7-3 to TRBJ2-6; the D gene could be TRBD1 or TRBD2 (5 bases each). Trimming removed 6 bases at V and 2 bases at J, with 23 bases between. Germline CDR1 and CDR2: SGHTA and FQGTGA. The CDR3 sequence is 19 residues long. DNA for the CDR3: TGTGCCAGCAGTAAGACATTAGGGACCGCGTCTCCTGGGGCCAACGTCCTGACTTTC. Its translation is CASSKTLGTASPGANVLTF. The full variable domain, with the rest looked up from reference TRBV7-3 and TRBJ2-6, is GAGVSQTPSNKVTEKGKYVELRCDPISGHTALYWYRQSLGQGPEFLIYFQGTGAADDSGLPNDRFFAVRPEGSVSTLKIQRTERGDSAVYLCASSKTLGTASPGANVLTFGAGSRLTVL.

The sample holds many counts of this clonotype. This chain joins TRBV18 and TRBJ2-7; TRBD1 agrees at 7 bases. The CDR3 sequence is 15 residues long. V shed 3 bases, J shed 3 bases, and the junction held 8 bases outside the gene matches. Germline V lookup: CDR1 KGHSH, CDR2 LQKENI. The CDR3 loop reads CASSPRQGSIYEQYF. CDR3 coding DNA: TGTGCCAGCTCACCTCGACAGGGCTCCATCTACGAGCAGTACTTC. Full variable domain (missing parts from reference TRBV18 and TRBJ2-7): NAGVMQNPRHLVRRRGQEARLRCSPMKGHSHVYWYRQLPEEGLKFMVYLQKENIIDESGMPKERFSAEFPKEGPSILRIQQVVRGDSAAYFCASSPRQGSIYEQYFGPGTRLTVT.

A word on this clonotype: Mismatch with germline at one junction end may stem from a read error. CDR3 residues: CASSRARSSENTIYF. Written as DNA, the CDR3 is TGTGCCAGCAGCCGAGCAAGGAGCTCTGAAAACACCATATATTTT. This sequence joins TRBV3-1 and TRBJ1-3, with unresolved D. Looked up from germline, CDR1 is LGHDT and CDR2 is YNNKEL (reference sequence). CDR3 size: 15 residues.